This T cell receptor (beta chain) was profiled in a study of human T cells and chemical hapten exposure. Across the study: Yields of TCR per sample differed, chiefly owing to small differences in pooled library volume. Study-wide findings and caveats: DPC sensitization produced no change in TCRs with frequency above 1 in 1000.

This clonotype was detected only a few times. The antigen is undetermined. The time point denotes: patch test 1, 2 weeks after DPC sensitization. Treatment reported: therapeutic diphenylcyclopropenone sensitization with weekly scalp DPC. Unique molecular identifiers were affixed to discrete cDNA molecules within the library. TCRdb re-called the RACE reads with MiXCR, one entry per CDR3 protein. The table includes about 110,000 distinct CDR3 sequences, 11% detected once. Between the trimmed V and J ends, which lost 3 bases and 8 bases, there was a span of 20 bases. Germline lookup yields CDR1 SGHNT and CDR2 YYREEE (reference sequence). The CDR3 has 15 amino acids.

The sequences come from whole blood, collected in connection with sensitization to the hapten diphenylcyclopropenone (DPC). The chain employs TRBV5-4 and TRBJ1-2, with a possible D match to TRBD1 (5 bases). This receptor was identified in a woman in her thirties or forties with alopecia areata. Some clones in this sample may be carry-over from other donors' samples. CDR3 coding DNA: TGTGCCAGCAGCTCCCAGGCCGGGGCTCAAATAGGCTACACCTTC. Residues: CASSSQAGAQIGYTF.